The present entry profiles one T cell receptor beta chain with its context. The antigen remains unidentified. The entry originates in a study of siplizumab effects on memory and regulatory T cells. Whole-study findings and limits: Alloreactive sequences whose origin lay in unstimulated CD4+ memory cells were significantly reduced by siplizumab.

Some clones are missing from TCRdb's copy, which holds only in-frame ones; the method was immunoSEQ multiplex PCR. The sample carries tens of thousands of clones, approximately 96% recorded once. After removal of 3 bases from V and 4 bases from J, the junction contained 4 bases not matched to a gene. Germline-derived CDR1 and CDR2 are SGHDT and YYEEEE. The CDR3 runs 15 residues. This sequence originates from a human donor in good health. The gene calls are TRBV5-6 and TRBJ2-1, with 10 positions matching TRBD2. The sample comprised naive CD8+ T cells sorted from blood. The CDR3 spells CASSWSGGAYNEQFF. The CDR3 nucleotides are TGTGCCAGCAGCTGGAGCGGGGGGGCGTACAATGAGCAGTTCTTC.